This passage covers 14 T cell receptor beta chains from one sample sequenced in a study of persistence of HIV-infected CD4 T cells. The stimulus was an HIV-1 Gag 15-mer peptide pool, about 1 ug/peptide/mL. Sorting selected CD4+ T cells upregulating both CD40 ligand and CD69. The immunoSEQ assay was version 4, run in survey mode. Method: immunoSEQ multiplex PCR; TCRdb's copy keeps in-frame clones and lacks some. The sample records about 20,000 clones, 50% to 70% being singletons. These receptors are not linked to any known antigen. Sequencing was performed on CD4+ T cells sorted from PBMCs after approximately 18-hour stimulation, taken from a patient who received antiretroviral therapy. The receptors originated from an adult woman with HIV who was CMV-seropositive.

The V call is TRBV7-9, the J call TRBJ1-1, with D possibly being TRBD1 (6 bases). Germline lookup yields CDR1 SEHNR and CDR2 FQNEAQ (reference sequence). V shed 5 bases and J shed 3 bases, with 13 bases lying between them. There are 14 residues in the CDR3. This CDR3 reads CASSARGRDTEAFF. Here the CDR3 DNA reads TGTGCCAGCAGCGCCAGGGGACGGGACACTGAAGCTTTCTTT.

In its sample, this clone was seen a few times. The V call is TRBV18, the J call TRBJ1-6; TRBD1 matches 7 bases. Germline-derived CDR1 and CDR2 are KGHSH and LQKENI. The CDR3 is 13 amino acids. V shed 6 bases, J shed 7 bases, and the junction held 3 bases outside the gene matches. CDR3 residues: CASSGDRNSPLHF. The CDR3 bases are TGTGCCAGCTCCGGGGACAGAAATTCACCCCTCCACTTT. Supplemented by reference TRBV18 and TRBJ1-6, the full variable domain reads NAGVMQNPRHLVRRRGQEARLRCSPMKGHSHVYWYRQLPEEGLKFMVYLQKENIIDESGMPKERFSAEFPKEGPSILRIQQVVRGDSAAYFCASSGDRNSPLHFGNGTRLTVT.

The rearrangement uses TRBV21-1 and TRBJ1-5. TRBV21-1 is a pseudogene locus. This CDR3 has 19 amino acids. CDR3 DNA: TGTGCCAGCAGCAAAGTGACAACGGAGAGGTCGAATGAACGTCAGCCCCAGCATTTT. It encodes CASSKVTTERSNERQPQHF.

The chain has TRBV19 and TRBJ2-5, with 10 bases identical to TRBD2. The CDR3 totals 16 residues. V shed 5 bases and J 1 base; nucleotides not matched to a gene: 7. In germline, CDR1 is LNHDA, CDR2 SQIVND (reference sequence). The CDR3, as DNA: TGTGCCAGTAGTCCCCAGGCTAGCGGGGGCCAAGAGACCCAGTACTTC. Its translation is CASSPQASGGQETQYF.

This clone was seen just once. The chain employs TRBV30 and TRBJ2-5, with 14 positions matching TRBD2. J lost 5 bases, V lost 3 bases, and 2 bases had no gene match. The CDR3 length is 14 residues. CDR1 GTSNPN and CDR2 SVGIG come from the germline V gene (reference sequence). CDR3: CAWSRLAGGETQYF. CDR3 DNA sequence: TGTGCCTGGAGCCGACTAGCGGGGGGGGAGACCCAGTACTTC. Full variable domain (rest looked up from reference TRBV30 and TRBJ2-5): SQTIHQWPATLVQPVGSPLSLECTVEGTSNPNLYWYRQAAGRGLQLLFYSVGIGQISSEVPQNLSASRPQDRQFILSSKKLLLSDSGFYLCAWSRLAGGETQYFGPGTRLLVL.

The CDR3 nucleotides read TGCGCCAGCAGCTTTTTACTAATGGAGACCCAGTACTTC. This sequence encodes CASSFLLMETQYF. V and J are TRBV5-1 and TRBJ2-5; D is undetermined. The CDR3 has 13 amino acids. The germline V gene has CDR1 SGHRS and CDR2 YFSETQ. V was cut by 2 bases and J by 5 bases, with 10 bases left in between.

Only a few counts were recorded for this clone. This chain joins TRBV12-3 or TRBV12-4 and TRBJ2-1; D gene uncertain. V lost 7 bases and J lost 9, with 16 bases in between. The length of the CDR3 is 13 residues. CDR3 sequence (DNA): TGTGCCAGCACCTTTCGGGTTCAGAGTGAGCAGTTCTTC. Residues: CASTFRVQSEQFF.

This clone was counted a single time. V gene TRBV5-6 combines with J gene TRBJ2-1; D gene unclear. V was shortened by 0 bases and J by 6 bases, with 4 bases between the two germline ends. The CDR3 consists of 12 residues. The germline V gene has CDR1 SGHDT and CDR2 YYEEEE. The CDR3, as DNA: TGTGCCAGCAGCTTGGGACCCAATGAGCAGTTCTTC. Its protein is CASSLGPNEQFF.

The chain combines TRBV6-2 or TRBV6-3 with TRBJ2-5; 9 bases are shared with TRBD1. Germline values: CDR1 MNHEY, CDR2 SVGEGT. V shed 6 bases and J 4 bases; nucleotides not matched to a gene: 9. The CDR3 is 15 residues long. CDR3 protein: CASRPTGTGIETQYF. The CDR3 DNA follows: TGTGCCAGCAGACCTACCGGGACAGGGATAGAGACCCAGTACTTC.

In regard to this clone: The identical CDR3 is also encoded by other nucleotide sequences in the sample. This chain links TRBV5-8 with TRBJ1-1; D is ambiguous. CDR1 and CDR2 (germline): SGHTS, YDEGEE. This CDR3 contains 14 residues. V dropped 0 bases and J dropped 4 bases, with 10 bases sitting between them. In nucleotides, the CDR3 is TGTGCCAGCAGCTTGGGGTTGAGAAGCACTGAAGCTTTCTTT. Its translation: CASSLGLRSTEAFF.

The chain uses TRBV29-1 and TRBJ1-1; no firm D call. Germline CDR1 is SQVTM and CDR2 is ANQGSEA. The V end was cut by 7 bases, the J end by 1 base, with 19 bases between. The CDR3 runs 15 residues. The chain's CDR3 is CSASLRSLANTEAFF. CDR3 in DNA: TGCAGCGCCTCTCTTAGGTCCCTGGCGAACACTGAAGCTTTCTTT.

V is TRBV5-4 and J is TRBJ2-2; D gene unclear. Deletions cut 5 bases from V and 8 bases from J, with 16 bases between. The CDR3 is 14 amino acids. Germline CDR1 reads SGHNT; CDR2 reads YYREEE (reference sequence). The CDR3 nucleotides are TGTGCCAGCAGGAGAGGCCGACCTGAGGGGGAGCTGTTTTTT. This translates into CASRRGRPEGELFF. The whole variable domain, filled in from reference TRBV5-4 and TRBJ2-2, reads ETGVTQSPTHLIKTRGQQVTLRCSSQSGHNTVSWYQQALGQGPQFIFQYYREEENGRGNFPPRFSGLQFPNYSSELNVNALELDDSALYLCASRRGRPEGELFFGEGSRLTVL.

The CDR3 protein is CAWSGTYEQYF. The CDR3 DNA sequence: TGTGCCTGGAGTGGGACCTACGAGCAGTACTTC. The genes are TRBV30 and TRBJ2-7, with D uncertain. The germline gives CDR1 GTSNPN, CDR2 SVGIG (reference sequence). Trimming removed 1 base at V and 2 bases at J, with 3 bases between. CDR3 length: 11 amino acids.

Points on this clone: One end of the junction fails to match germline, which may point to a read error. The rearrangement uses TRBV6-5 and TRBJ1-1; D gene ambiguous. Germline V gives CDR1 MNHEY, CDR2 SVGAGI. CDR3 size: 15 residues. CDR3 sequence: CASGFISTRNTGAFF. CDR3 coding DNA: TGTGCCAGCGGTTTTATTAGTACCAGGAACACTGGAGCTTTCTTT.